Below, 24 T cell receptor beta chains from the same sample are listed, as sequenced in a study of STAT3 mutations in large granular lymphocyte leukemia. Antigen specificity for these receptors is unknown. Whole-study findings and limits: Every T-cell large granular lymphocyte leukemia patient had at least one immunodominant TCR beta clonotype.

Sequencing was performed with immunoSEQ multiplex PCR; in TCRdb, only in-frame clones are kept and a portion is missing. The repertoire includes several thousand clones, around 53% of them detected once, and 60% sits in the top ten. Sequencing input: peripheral blood mononuclear cells. The receptors were sampled from a male patient aged 50 or older with T-cell large granular lymphocyte leukemia. Some clones in this sample may be carry-over from other donors' samples.

This chain links TRBV29-1 with TRBJ2-3, with TRBD1 identical over 10 bases. Germline CDR1 SQVTM, CDR2 ANQGSEA. The J segment lost 7 bases and the V segment lost 5 bases, leaving 12 bases of the junction unmatched. The CDR3 is 15 amino acids. CDR3 coding DNA: TGCAGCGTTAACTTTGGACAGGGGGGCTTTAATACGCAGTATTTT. It yields the protein CSVNFGQGGFNTQYF.

This clone was observed a handful of times. CDR3: CASEREGDTQYF. For the CDR3, the DNA is TGTGCTTCGGAGAGGGAAGGGGATACGCAGTATTTT. This chain uses TRBV10-3 with TRBJ2-3; TRBD2 might be the D (5 bases). This CDR3 spans 12 amino acids. Germline CDR1 reads ENHRY; CDR2 reads SYGVKD.

J is TRBJ2-7 and V is TRBV7-9, with D possibly TRBD2 on 6 matching bases. The germline V gene has CDR1 SEHNR and CDR2 FQNEAQ (reference sequence). The CDR3 extends over 15 amino acids. Deletions cut 1 base from V and 4 bases from J, with 14 bases between. The CDR3 here is CASSLVRGARYEQYF. DNA of the CDR3: TGTGCCAGCAGCTTAGTGCGCGGGGCGAGGTACGAGCAGTACTTC.

The rearrangement uses TRBV4-1 and TRBJ2-3, with D tentatively TRBD2 (7 bases). The CDR3 is 14 residues long. Deletions cut 5 bases from V and 10 bases from J, with 19 bases between. Germline CDR1 and CDR2: MGHRA and YSYEKL. Written as DNA, the CDR3 is TGCGCCAGCAGCGCAGGGGACTACACAGGCGCGCAGTATTTT. Translating gives CASSAGDYTGAQYF.

In its sample, this clone was seen a few times. The V call is TRBV7-2, the J call TRBJ1-5; a weak D match, TRBD1 (6 bases). Germline CDR1 and CDR2: SGHTA and FQGNSA. Trimming pared 4 bases from V and 0 bases from J, leaving 10 bases between. CDR3 length: 15 residues. For the CDR3, the DNA is TGTGCCAGCAGCTCAGGGGCTTATAGCAATCAGCCCCAGCATTTT. Encoded protein: CASSSGAYSNQPQHF. The full variable domain, with the rest looked up from reference TRBV7-2 and TRBJ1-5, is GAGVSQSPSNKVTEKGKDVELRCDPISGHTALYWYRQSLGQGLEFLIYFQGNSAPDKSGLPSDRFSAERTGGSVSTLTIQRTQQEDSAVYLCASSSGAYSNQPQHFGDGTRLSIL.

The J gene is TRBJ1-2, the V gene TRBV27, with TRBD1 identical over 8 bases. This CDR3 is 14 amino acids long. Trimming took 3 bases from V and 8 from J; bases not matched to a gene: 8. Germline V CDR1 and CDR2: MNHEY, SMNVEV (reference sequence). The CDR3 DNA reads TGTGCCAGCAGTTTCTCTCCCGGGACAGGCGGCTACACCTTC. Its translation: CASSFSPGTGGYTF.

As DNA, the CDR3 is TGTGCCTGGGGTACTCAGGGGAACCAGCCCCAGCATTTT. Protein: CAWGTQGNQPQHF. The chain carries TRBV30 and TRBJ1-5; D is perhaps TRBD1 (6 bases). Deletions cut 5 bases from V and 7 bases from J, with 15 bases between. The CDR3 has 13 residues. Germline CDR1 is GTSNPN and CDR2 is SVGIG (reference sequence).

The chain is built from TRBV18 and TRBJ2-1, with 10 positions matching TRBD2. The CDR3 runs to 15 residues. Losses at the gene ends were 2 bases for V and 8 bases for J; bases not matched to a gene: 6. Germline loops: CDR1 KGHSH, CDR2 LQKENI. The CDR3 DNA is TGTGCCAGCTCACCAGGGGCTAGCGGGAGTTATGAGCAGTTCTTC. It is translated as CASSPGASGSYEQFF. The entire variable domain, with the rest obtained from reference TRBV18 and TRBJ2-1, is as follows: NAGVMQNPRHLVRRRGQEARLRCSPMKGHSHVYWYRQLPEEGLKFMVYLQKENIIDESGMPKERFSAEFPKEGPSILRIQQVVRGDSAAYFCASSPGASGSYEQFFGPGTRLTVL.

This clone has a handful of counts. The chain carries TRBV5-1 and TRBJ2-5; D is unclear. V was cut by 3 bases and J by 2 bases, with 2 bases left in between. The CDR3 contains 11 residues. CDR1 and CDR2 (germline): SGHRS, YFSETQ. CDR3 region: CASSSQETQYF. The CDR3 coding sequence is TGCGCCAGCAGCTCTCAAGAGACCCAGTACTTC.

This clone was seen only a few times. J is TRBJ2-7 and V is TRBV5-1; no clear D. Germline V gene lookup returns CDR1 SGHRS and CDR2 YFSETQ. The length of the CDR3 is 11 residues. Trimming pared 4 bases from V and 2 bases from J, leaving 4 bases between. CDR3 sequence: CASSDTYEQYF. In DNA form, the CDR3 reads TGCGCCAGCAGCGATACCTACGAGCAGTACTTC. The full variable domain, with the rest looked up from reference TRBV5-1 and TRBJ2-7, is KAGVTQTPRYLIKTRGQQVTLSCSPISGHRSVSWYQQTPGQGLQFLFEYFSETQRNKGNFPGRFSGRQFSNSRSEMNVSTLELGDSALYLCASSDTYEQYFGPGTRLTVT.

V is TRBV18 and J is TRBJ2-5, with TRBD1 identical over 12 bases. Trimming at V came to 3 bases and at J to 4 bases, leaving 6 bases not matched to a gene. The CDR3 has 16 residues. Looked up from germline, CDR1 is KGHSH and CDR2 is LQKENI. The chain's CDR3 is CASSPGGTGGGETQYF. The CDR3, as DNA: TGTGCCAGCTCACCGGGAGGGACAGGGGGCGGAGAGACCCAGTACTTC.

The chain joins TRBV13 to TRBJ2-2; 7 bases line up with TRBD2. After removal of 5 bases from V and 3 bases from J, the junction contained 6 bases not matched to a gene. Per germline, CDR1 PRHDT and CDR2 FYEKMQ (reference sequence). This CDR3 contains 15 residues. CDR3 protein: CASSPGLADTGELFF. In nucleotides, the CDR3 is TGTGCCAGCAGCCCCGGGCTAGCGGACACCGGGGAGCTGTTTTTT.

The rearrangement uses TRBV5-6 and TRBJ1-5; the D is unclear. This CDR3 has 16 residues. The germline gives CDR1 SGHDT, CDR2 YYEEEE. The V end lost 6 bases, the J end lost 0 bases, and 16 bases lay between the germline ends. CDR3 region: CASTLGGTYSNQPQHF. In DNA, the CDR3 is TGTGCCAGCACCCTGGGCGGTACTTATAGCAATCAGCCCCAGCATTTT.

This clone was seen more than once but under ten times. This CDR3 is CASSLKGQGGSEAFF. Written as DNA, the CDR3 is TGCGCCAGCAGCCTAAAGGGACAGGGAGGATCGGAGGCTTTCTTT. The V gene is TRBV5-1, the J gene TRBJ1-1, with TRBD1 matching 9 bases. The CDR3 contains 15 residues. The junction had 15 bases not matched to a gene; V was cut back by 4 bases and J by 11 bases. Germline V gene data show CDR1 as SGHRS and CDR2 as YFSETQ.

This clone was detected only a few times. The rearrangement joins TRBV9 to TRBJ2-7; a weak D match, TRBD2 (6 bases). Germline V gives CDR1 SGDLS, CDR2 YYNGEE. V lost 0 bases and J lost 2, with 12 bases in between. CDR3 length: 15 amino acids. For the CDR3, the DNA is TGTGCCAGCAGCGTAGATACTAGCAGACCCTACGAGCAGTACTTC. Its protein is CASSVDTSRPYEQYF.

The chain joins TRBV13 to TRBJ2-7, with D possibly matching TRBD2 (5 bases). Trimming took 0 bases from V and 8 from J, leaving 8 bases between them. CDR3 length: 12 amino acids. Germline loops: CDR1 PRHDT, CDR2 FYEKMQ (reference sequence). The DNA for the CDR3 is TGTGCCAGCAGCTTAGGTCGGAGGAAGCAGTACTTC. It translates to CASSLGRRKQYF.

The chain has TRBV7-9 and TRBJ1-2; D perhaps matches TRBD1 (5 bases). Germline V gives CDR1 SEHNR, CDR2 FQNEAQ (reference sequence). V was pared by 6 bases and J by 0 bases, with 14 bases between. The CDR3 is 15 residues long. This chain's CDR3 is CASRPDSATNYGYTF. In DNA, the CDR3 is TGTGCCAGCAGGCCCGACAGCGCCACTAACTATGGCTACACCTTC.

CDR3 region: CSVTRESYNEQFF. The CDR3 nucleotides read TGCAGCGTCACCAGGGAATCCTACAATGAGCAGTTCTTC. This sequence joins TRBV29-1 and TRBJ2-1, with D perhaps matching TRBD1 (5 bases). V lost 6 bases and J lost 1, with 10 bases in between. From germline, CDR1 is SQVTM and CDR2 ANQGSEA. The CDR3 consists of 13 residues.

This chain uses TRBV4-1 with TRBJ1-1, with unresolved D. The CDR3 is made up of 13 amino acids. Germline V gene sequence: CDR1 MGHRA, CDR2 YSYEKL. The V end lost 4 bases, the J end lost 0 bases, and 6 bases lay between the germline ends. Written as DNA, the CDR3 is TGCGCCAGCAGCCTTTTTATGAACACTGAAGCTTTCTTT. Translated: CASSLFMNTEAFF.

This clone was seen a few times. CDR3 coding DNA: TGTGCCTGGGGGGACGGGGATAACTATGGCTACACCTTC. Residues: CAWGDGDNYGYTF. The chain has TRBV30 and TRBJ1-2; maybe TRBD1 (5 bases). In germline, CDR1 is GTSNPN, CDR2 SVGIG (reference sequence). CDR3 length: 13 residues. V was cut by 5 bases and J by 1 base, with 11 bases left in between.

This clone has just a few counts. V and J are TRBV5-6 and TRBJ2-7; perhaps TRBD2 as D (5 bases). Deletions cut 3 bases from V and 7 bases from J, with 14 bases between. In germline, CDR1 is SGHDT, CDR2 YYEEEE. This CDR3 contains 13 residues. In DNA form, the CDR3 reads TGTGCCAGCAGCTCGGGCGGGTTCTCGGAGCAGTACTTC. Encoded protein: CASSSGGFSEQYF. The full variable domain, in which reference TRBV5-6 and TRBJ2-7 provide the parts outside the CDR3, is DAGVTQSPTHLIKTRGQQVTLRCSPKSGHDTVSWYQQALGQGPQFIFQYYEEEERQRGNFPDRFSGHQFPNYSSELNVNALLLGDSALYLCASSSGGFSEQYFGPGTRLTVT.

J is TRBJ2-7 and V is TRBV30; 14 bases fit TRBD2. The junction had 5 bases not matched to a gene; V was cut back by 4 bases and J by 0 bases. CDR3 length: 16 residues. CDR1 is GTSNPN and CDR2 is SVGIG in the germline V gene (reference sequence). CDR3: CAWKGLAGDSSYEQYF. The CDR3 DNA is TGTGCCTGGAAGGGACTAGCGGGAGATTCCTCCTACGAGCAGTACTTC.

This chain uses TRBV18 with TRBJ2-5; D uncertain. Deletions cut 3 bases from V and 0 bases from J, with 14 bases between. The CDR3 runs 16 residues. The V gene's germline CDR1 is KGHSH and CDR2 LQKENI. The CDR3 loop is CASSPLPPYYQETQYF. CDR3 in DNA: TGTGCCAGCTCACCTCTACCCCCCTATTACCAAGAGACCCAGTACTTC.

In its sample, this clone was seen a few times. This chain joins TRBV29-1 and TRBJ1-2; 8 bases are a match to TRBD1. The CDR3 is 14 residues long. Germline CDR1 reads SQVTM; CDR2 reads ANQGSEA. V was clipped by 6 bases and J by 6 bases; unmatched bases: 12. The CDR3 coding sequence is TGCAGCGTCGCCCAGGGGGCAGGGGGTAATGGCTACACCTTC. Its translation: CSVAQGAGGNGYTF.